The entry below gives a single TCR beta chain sequence along with its context. Its specificity is unknown. Only in-frame clones appear in the TCRdb table, and some are missing; sequencing was by immunoSEQ multiplex PCR. The sample lists approximately 20,000 clones; 81% were seen once. This record comes from a study of cytotoxic CD8 clonotypes in ibrutinib-treated CLL. As for the study in general: Across the patients, about a dozen were relapsed/refractory, around 16 treatment-naive and 17 to 18 IGHV unmutated. Findings of the study overall: Sampling time points were not equivalent between sustained-remission and progressing patients.

This CDR3 has 17 residues. V shed 1 base, J shed 3 bases, and the junction held 5 bases outside the gene matches. Germline V gene data show CDR1 as LGHNA and CDR2 as YNFKEQ. Sequenced here: PBMCs, sampled before ibrutinib treatment. This chain links TRBV4-2 with TRBJ2-5; 13 bases fit TRBD2. This clonotype originated in a human donor with chronic lymphocytic leukemia. CDR3 in DNA: TGTGCCAGCAGCCAAGGCACTAGCGGGGGGGCAGAAGAGACCCAGTACTTC. Amino acid sequence: CASSQGTSGGAEETQYF.